The 17 T cell receptor beta chains listed next were all sequenced from one sample in a study of PD-L1 blockade in urothelial cancer. Assay used: immunoSEQ multiplex PCR; TCRdb lists only in-frame clones, some missing. The sample has about 91,000 clones, roughly 90% seen once; the top ten hold over 8.5%. The specimen comprised PBMCs, sampled around atezolizumab (anti-PD-L1) treatment. These receptors were obtained from a man aged 55 to 70 with urothelial cancer.

The chain's CDR3 is CASMGPGGFGELFF. CDR3 sequence (DNA): TGTGCCAGCATGGGGCCAGGGGGCTTTGGGGAGCTGTTTTTT. The gene calls are TRBV9 and TRBJ2-2; TRBD1 aligns across 8 bases. The CDR3 length is 14 residues. Germline V CDR1 and CDR2: SGDLS, YYNGEE. V was pared by 6 bases and J by 8 bases, with 9 bases of the junction left unmatched.

The chain links TRBV7-7 to TRBJ1-5; 8 positions match TRBD1. V gave up 0 bases and J gave up 4 bases; unmatched junction bases: 11. In germline, CDR1 is SSHAT, CDR2 FNYEAQ (reference sequence). The CDR3 is made up of 18 amino acids. The CDR3 loop is CASSLAVRTGKSNQPQHF. DNA for the CDR3: TGTGCCAGCAGCTTAGCGGTACGGACAGGGAAGAGTAATCAGCCCCAGCATTTT.

This clone occurred once. The chain carries TRBV9 and TRBJ2-2; 8 bases line up with TRBD2. The trim removed 1 base at V and 2 bases at J, leaving 4 bases unmatched. The CDR3 totals 16 residues. CDR1 and CDR2 from the germline V gene are SGDLS and YYNGEE. The CDR3: CASSVLSGGNTGELFF. The CDR3 coding sequence is TGTGCCAGCAGCGTACTCAGCGGGGGTAACACCGGGGAGCTGTTTTTT.

The V and J genes are TRBV5-4 and TRBJ2-1; 8 bases are shared with TRBD2. CDR1 and CDR2 from the germline V gene are SGHNT and YYREEE (reference sequence). V shed 4 bases and J 6 bases; nucleotides not matched to a gene: 9. This CDR3 has 15 amino acids. This chain's CDR3 is CASSPTAGDSNEQFF. The CDR3 coding sequence is TGTGCCAGCAGCCCCACAGCGGGGGACTCCAATGAGCAGTTCTTC.

The V and J genes are TRBV29-1 and TRBJ1-1, with 7 bases lining up with TRBD1. This CDR3 is 16 amino acids long. The germline CDR1 and CDR2 sequences are SQVTM and ANQGSEA. Unmatched junction bases numbered 15, after V lost 8 bases and J lost 0 bases. Written as DNA, the CDR3 is TGCAGCTCCCGCACCCAGGGGGTGGGGGTGAACACTGAAGCTTTCTTT. It encodes CSSRTQGVGVNTEAFF.

The J gene is TRBJ2-3, the V gene TRBV2; possible D gene TRBD1, 6 bases. V was cut by 10 bases and J by 4 bases, with 12 bases left in between. Germline assignment: CDR1 SNHLY and CDR2 FYNNEI. This CDR3 contains 12 residues. The CDR3 DNA reads TGTGCCATACAGGGCCGATCAGATACGCAGTATTTT. Amino acids: CAIQGRSDTQYF.

This chain links TRBV5-1 with TRBJ2-3; D gene uncertain. The CDR3 runs to 15 residues. V was cut by 0 bases and J by 4 bases, with 12 bases left in between. Germline-derived CDR1 and CDR2 are SGHRS and YFSETQ. The CDR3 DNA sequence: TGCGCCAGCAGCTTGGTTTGGCGACTGGCAGATACGCAGTATTTT. It yields the protein CASSLVWRLADTQYF.

This chain's CDR3 is CASSDEGQAPQETQYF. The CDR3 coding sequence is TGTGCCAGCAGCGACGAGGGACAGGCCCCTCAGGAGACCCAGTACTTC. The gene calls are TRBV7-2 and TRBJ2-5; 8 nucleotides line up with TRBD1. In germline, CDR1 is SGHTA, CDR2 FQGNSA. V was pared by 5 bases and J by 5 bases, with 13 bases of the junction left unmatched. The CDR3 is made up of 16 amino acids. Full variable domain (rest looked up from reference TRBV7-2 and TRBJ2-5): GAGVSQSPSNKVTEKGKDVELRCDPISGHTALYWYRQSLGQGLEFLIYFQGNSAPDKSGLPSDRFSAERTGGSVSTLTIQRTQQEDSAVYLCASSDEGQAPQETQYFGPGTRLLVL.

The rearrangement uses TRBV4-2 and TRBJ2-7; tentatively, D is TRBD2 (6 bases). V dropped 0 bases and J dropped 2 bases, with 14 bases sitting between them. The CDR3 loop spans 16 amino acids. Germline loops: CDR1 LGHNA, CDR2 YNFKEQ. This chain's CDR3 is CASSQDFGGETYEQYF. In DNA, the CDR3 is TGTGCCAGCAGCCAAGATTTCGGGGGAGAAACCTACGAGCAGTACTTC.

V gene TRBV29-1 combines with J gene TRBJ1-2; 7 positions match TRBD1. The CDR3 extends over 14 amino acids. Looked up from germline, CDR1 is SQVTM and CDR2 is ANQGSEA. The junction had 10 bases not matched to a gene; V was cut back by 5 bases and J by 4 bases. Here the CDR3 DNA reads TGCAGCGTTACGAAGACAGGGATATCCTATGGCTACACCTTC. Translating gives CSVTKTGISYGYTF.

V and J are TRBV5-4 and TRBJ1-1, with D tentatively TRBD1 (5 bases). The CDR3 runs to 15 residues. Germline assignment: CDR1 SGHNT and CDR2 YYREEE (reference sequence). The V end was cut by 0 bases, the J end by 0 bases, with 9 bases between. CDR3 nucleotide sequence: TGTGCCAGCAGCTTGGGGGGCGAGATGAACACTGAAGCTTTCTTT. Amino acids: CASSLGGEMNTEAFF.

The chain carries TRBV14 and TRBJ2-1, with D maybe TRBD1 (5 bases). V was clipped by 0 bases and J by 0 bases, with 15 bases between them. In germline, CDR1 is SGHDN, CDR2 FVKESK. CDR3 length equals 18 residues. CDR3 sequence reads: CASSQDGDRRSSYNEQFF. For the CDR3, the DNA is TGTGCCAGCAGCCAAGATGGCGACAGACGGAGCTCCTACAATGAGCAGTTCTTC. The whole variable domain, filled in from reference TRBV14 and TRBJ2-1, reads EAGVTQFPSHSVIEKGQTVTLRCDPISGHDNLYWYRRVMGKEIKFLLHFVKESKQDESGMPNNRFLAERTGGTYSTLKVQPAELEDSGVYFCASSQDGDRRSSYNEQFFGPGTRLTVL.

The chain combines TRBV19 with TRBJ2-2, with TRBD1 matching 7 bases. V was clipped by 7 bases and J by 6 bases; unmatched bases: 8. Germline CDR1 reads LNHDA; CDR2 reads SQIVND (reference sequence). The CDR3 is made up of 14 amino acids. The DNA for the CDR3 is TGTGCCAGTAAAAACAGGGGAAGTGCCGGGGAGCTGTTTTTT. Protein product: CASKNRGSAGELFF.

The CDR3 sequence is CAWSIGSKNIQYF. DNA of the CDR3: TGTGCCTGGAGTATAGGGAGCAAAAACATTCAGTACTTC. The chain has TRBV30 and TRBJ2-4, with D perhaps matching TRBD2 (5 bases). Trimming pared 2 bases from V and 3 bases from J, leaving 8 bases between. This CDR3 spans 13 amino acids. Germline V gene lookup returns CDR1 GTSNPN and CDR2 SVGIG (reference sequence).

The chain carries TRBV30 and TRBJ2-7, with TRBD1 matching 9 bases. The CDR3 totals 14 residues. The V and J ends lost 0 bases and 5 bases, in that order; junction bases with no gene match: 5. Germline lookup yields CDR1 GTSNPN and CDR2 SVGIG (reference sequence). The CDR3 reads CAWSVGTGFHEQYF. CDR3 nucleotide sequence: TGTGCCTGGAGTGTAGGGACAGGGTTCCACGAGCAGTACTTC.

V gene TRBV19 combines with J gene TRBJ1-5; 7 positions agree with TRBD1. The J segment lost 6 bases and the V segment lost 6 bases, leaving 5 bases of the junction unmatched. Looked up from germline, CDR1 is LNHDA and CDR2 is SQIVND (reference sequence). The CDR3 is 13 amino acids. The CDR3 DNA follows: TGTGCCAGTAGGGGACAGCTCACTCAGCCCCAGCATTTT. This gives the protein CASRGQLTQPQHF.

The chain combines TRBV19 with TRBJ2-7; D may be TRBD1 (6 bases). The germline gives CDR1 LNHDA, CDR2 SQIVND (reference sequence). Trimming took 2 bases from V and 0 from J, leaving 11 bases between them. The CDR3 loop spans 15 amino acids. For the CDR3, the DNA is TGTGCCAGTAGTATAACAGGGACCCTCTCCTACGAGCAGTACTTC. Protein: CASSITGTLSYEQYF.